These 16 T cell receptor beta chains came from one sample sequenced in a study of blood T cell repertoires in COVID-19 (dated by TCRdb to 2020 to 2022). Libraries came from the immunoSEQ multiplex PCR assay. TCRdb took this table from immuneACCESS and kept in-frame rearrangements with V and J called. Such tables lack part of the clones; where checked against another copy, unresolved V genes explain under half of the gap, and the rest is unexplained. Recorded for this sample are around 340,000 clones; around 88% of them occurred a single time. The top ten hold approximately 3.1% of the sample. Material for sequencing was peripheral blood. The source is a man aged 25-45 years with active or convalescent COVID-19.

CDR3 in amino acids: CASSLPTGTIDEQYF. Here the CDR3 DNA reads TGCGCCAGCAGCTTGCCGACCGGGACAATAGACGAGCAGTACTTC. V gene TRBV5-1 combines with J gene TRBJ2-7; weak D call: TRBD1 (6 bases). Trimming left V 1 base short and J 5 bases short, with 16 bases between. This CDR3 region has 15 residues. Germline V CDR1 and CDR2: SGHRS, YFSETQ.

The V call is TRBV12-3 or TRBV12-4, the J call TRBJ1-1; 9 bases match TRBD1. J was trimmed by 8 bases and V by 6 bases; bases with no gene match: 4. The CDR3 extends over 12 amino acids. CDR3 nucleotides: TGTGCCAGCAGCTGGGACAGGGTAGAAGCTTTCTTT. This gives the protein CASSWDRVEAFF.

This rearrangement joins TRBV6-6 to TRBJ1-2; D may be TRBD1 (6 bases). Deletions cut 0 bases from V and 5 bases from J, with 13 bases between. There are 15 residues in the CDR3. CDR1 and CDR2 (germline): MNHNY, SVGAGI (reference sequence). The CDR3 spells CASSYSIGQGYGYTF. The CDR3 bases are TGTGCCAGCAGTTACTCGATTGGCCAGGGGTATGGCTACACCTTC.

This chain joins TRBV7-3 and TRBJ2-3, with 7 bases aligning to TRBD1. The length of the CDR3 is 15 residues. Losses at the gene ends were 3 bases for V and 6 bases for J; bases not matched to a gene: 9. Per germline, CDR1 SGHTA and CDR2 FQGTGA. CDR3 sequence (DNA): TGTGCCAGCAGCTTGGACAGGTCCATAATCGATACGCAGTATTTT. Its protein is CASSLDRSIIDTQYF.

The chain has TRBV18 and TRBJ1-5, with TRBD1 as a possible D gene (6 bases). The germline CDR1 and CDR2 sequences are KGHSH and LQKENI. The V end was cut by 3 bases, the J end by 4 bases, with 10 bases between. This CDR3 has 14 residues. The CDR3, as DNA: TGTGCCAGCTCACCGGGACACCTTAATCAGCCCCAGCATTTT. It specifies CASSPGHLNQPQHF.

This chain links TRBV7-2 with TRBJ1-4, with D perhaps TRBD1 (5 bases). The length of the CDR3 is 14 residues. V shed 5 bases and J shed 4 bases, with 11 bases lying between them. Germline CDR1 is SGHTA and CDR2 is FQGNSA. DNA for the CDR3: TGTGCCAGCAGCCGGACATTCTTTAATGAAAAACTGTTTTTT. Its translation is CASSRTFFNEKLFF.

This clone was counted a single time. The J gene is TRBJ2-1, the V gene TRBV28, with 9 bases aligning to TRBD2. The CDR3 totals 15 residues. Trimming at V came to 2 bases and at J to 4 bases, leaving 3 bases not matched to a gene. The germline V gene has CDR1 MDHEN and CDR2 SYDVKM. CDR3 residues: CASSLTSGHYNEQFF. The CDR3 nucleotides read TGTGCCAGCAGTTTAACTAGCGGGCATTACAATGAGCAGTTCTTC.

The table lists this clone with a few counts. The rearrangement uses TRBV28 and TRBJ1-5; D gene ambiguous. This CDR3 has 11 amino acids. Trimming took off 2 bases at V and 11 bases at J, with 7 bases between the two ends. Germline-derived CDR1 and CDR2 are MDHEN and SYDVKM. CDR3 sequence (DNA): TGTGCCAGCAGTTTACTTGACTCCCAGCATTTT. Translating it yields CASSLLDSQHF.

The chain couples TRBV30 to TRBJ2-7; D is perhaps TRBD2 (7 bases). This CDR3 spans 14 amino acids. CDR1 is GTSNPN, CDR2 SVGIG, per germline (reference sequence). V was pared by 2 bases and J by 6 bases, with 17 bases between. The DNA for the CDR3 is TGTGCCTGGAGTAACCTCCGGGGGGCAAGCGAGCAGTACTTC. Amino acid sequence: CAWSNLRGASEQYF.

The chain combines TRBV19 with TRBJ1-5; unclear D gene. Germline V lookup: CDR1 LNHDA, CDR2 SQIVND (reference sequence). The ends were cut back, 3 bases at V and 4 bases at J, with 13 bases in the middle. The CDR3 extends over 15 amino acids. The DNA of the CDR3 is TGTGCCAGTAGTATCGTCTACAGCTCGAATCAGCCCCAGCATTTT. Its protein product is CASSIVYSSNQPQHF.

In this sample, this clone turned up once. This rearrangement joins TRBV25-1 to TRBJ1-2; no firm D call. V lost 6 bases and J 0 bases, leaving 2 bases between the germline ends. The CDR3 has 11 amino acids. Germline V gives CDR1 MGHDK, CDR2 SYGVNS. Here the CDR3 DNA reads TGTGCCAGCAGCGCTAACTATGGCTACACCTTC. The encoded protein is CASSANYGYTF.

The CDR3 DNA is TGTGCCAGCAGCTCCCTAGGTGGGACAGACACAGATACGCAGTATTTT. Translated: CASSSLGGTDTDTQYF. V and J are TRBV11-2 and TRBJ2-3; 7 bases line up with TRBD1. CDR1 is SGHAT, CDR2 FQNNGV, per germline. The V and J ends lost 4 bases and 2 bases, in that order; junction bases with no gene match: 9. This CDR3 region has 16 residues.

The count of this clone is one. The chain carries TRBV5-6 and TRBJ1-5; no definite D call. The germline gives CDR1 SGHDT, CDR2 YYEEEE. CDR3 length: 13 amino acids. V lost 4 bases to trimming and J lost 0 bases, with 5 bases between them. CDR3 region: CASSTYSNQPQHF. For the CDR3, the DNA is TGTGCCAGCAGCACATATAGCAATCAGCCCCAGCATTTT.

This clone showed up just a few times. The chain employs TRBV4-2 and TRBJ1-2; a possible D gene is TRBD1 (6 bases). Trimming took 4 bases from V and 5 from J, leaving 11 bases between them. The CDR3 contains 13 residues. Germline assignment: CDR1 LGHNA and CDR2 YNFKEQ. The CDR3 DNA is TGTGCCAGCAGCCGTCAGGGGAAATATGGCTACACCTTC. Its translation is CASSRQGKYGYTF.

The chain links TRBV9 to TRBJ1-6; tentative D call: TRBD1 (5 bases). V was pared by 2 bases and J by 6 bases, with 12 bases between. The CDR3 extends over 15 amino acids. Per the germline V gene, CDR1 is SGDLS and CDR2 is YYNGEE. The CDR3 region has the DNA TGTGCCAGCAGCGTGGGGACTTATCTTAATTCACCCCTCCACTTT. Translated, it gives CASSVGTYLNSPLHF.

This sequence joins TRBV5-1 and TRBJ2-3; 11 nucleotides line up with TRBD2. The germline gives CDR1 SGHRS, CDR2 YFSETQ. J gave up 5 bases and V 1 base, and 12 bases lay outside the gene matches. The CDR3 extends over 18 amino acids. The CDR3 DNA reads TGCGCCAGCAGCTTGAGGCTGGCTAGCGGGGGGTTCGGAGATACGCAGTATTTT. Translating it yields CASSLRLASGGFGDTQYF. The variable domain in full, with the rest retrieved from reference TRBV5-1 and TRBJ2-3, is KAGVTQTPRYLIKTRGQQVTLSCSPISGHRSVSWYQQTPGQGLQFLFEYFSETQRNKGNFPGRFSGRQFSNSRSEMNVSTLELGDSALYLCASSLRLASGGFGDTQYFGPGTRLTVL.